This T cell receptor (beta chain) was recovered during a study of cytomegalovirus exposure and HLA in healthy donors. In the study overall: A prior analysis found about 120 million unique TCR beta sequences from 150 million to 200 million T cells. Study conclusions and caveats: As a later analysis showed, a missense DCLRE1C variant was linked to trimming of TCR beta V- and J-genes.

A note on this clone: Its antigen is undetermined.

The CDR3 length is 15 residues. Germline CDR1 and CDR2: KGHSH and LQKENI. V lost 3 bases and J 7 bases, leaving 16 bases between the germline ends. This PCR relied on a set of 60 Vbeta primers and 13 Jbeta primers. TCRdb keeps only in-frame clones here, not all; method: immunoSEQ multiplex PCR. This sample has around 150,000 clones, with over 75% found just once. This TCR was sampled from a woman in her 30s in good health and CMV-seronegative. The V and J genes are TRBV18 and TRBJ1-5, with D perhaps matching TRBD1 (6 bases). Sequencing used PBMCs. CDR3 in DNA: TGTGCCAGCTCACCGATCGAGGGGGACCGACAGCCCCAGCATTTT. Its protein product is CASSPIEGDRQPQHF.